Each of the 10 T cell receptor beta chains below was sequenced from the same sample in a study of pediatric ulcerative colitis. Sequencing was performed with immunoSEQ multiplex PCR; in TCRdb, only in-frame clones are kept and a portion is missing. The sample has roughly 64,000 clones; roughly 90% are singletons. The sequencing sample was made of blood. These receptors were taken from a boy aged 10-17 years with severe ulcerative colitis.

V usage is TRBV11-3 and J usage is TRBJ2-1, with D perhaps TRBD1 or TRBD2 (5 bases each). Germline loops: CDR1 SGHNT, CDR2 YENEEA. This CDR3 region has 13 residues. V was clipped by 5 bases and J by 3 bases, with 8 bases between them. CDR3 DNA sequence: TGTGCCAGCAGCAGCGGACACTACAATGAGCAGTTCTTC. Translating gives CASSSGHYNEQFF.

In its sample, this clone ranks as medium-sized. J is TRBJ1-2 and V is TRBV28; no firm D call. V was cut by 7 bases and J by 6 bases, with 15 bases left in between. Germline CDR1 reads MDHEN; CDR2 reads SYDVKM. CDR3 length equals 13 residues. DNA of the CDR3: TGTGCCAGCATGGTGCCAGGAGGAAATGGCTACACCTTC. This sequence encodes CASMVPGGNGYTF.

The chain recombines TRBV4-3 with TRBJ1-2; TRBD1 matches 9 bases. This CDR3 contains 15 residues. V lost 0 bases and J lost 8; bases outside the gene matches: 7. Germline values: CDR1 LGHNA, CDR2 YSLEER. CDR3: CASSQEKSGTGGYTF. The CDR3 bases are TGCGCCAGCAGCCAAGAGAAGTCCGGGACAGGGGGCTACACCTTC.

The chain is built from TRBV5-4 and TRBJ2-7; D is possibly TRBD2 (5 bases). The V and J ends lost 4 bases and 6 bases respectively, with 20 bases between them. The CDR3 length is 15 residues. Germline values: CDR1 SGHNT, CDR2 YYREEE (reference sequence). The CDR3 protein is CASSQAAGYAPEQYF. The CDR3 nucleotides are TGTGCCAGCAGCCAAGCGGCAGGCTACGCTCCCGAGCAGTACTTC.

The chain combines TRBV5-1 with TRBJ1-1; a weak D match, TRBD1 (6 bases). The germline V and J ends were trimmed by 1 base and 1 base, with 14 bases remaining between them. This CDR3 is 16 amino acids long. Germline V gene data show CDR1 as SGHRS and CDR2 as YFSETQ. As DNA, the CDR3 is TGCGCCAGCAGCTTGAGTTTGCAGGGGCAGAACACTGAAGCTTTCTTT. Translated, it gives CASSLSLQGQNTEAFF.

This chain joins TRBV7-9 and TRBJ1-2; 7 bases are a match to TRBD1. CDR3 length: 14 amino acids. Losses at the gene ends were 4 bases for V and 2 bases for J; bases not matched to a gene: 4. Germline CDR1 and CDR2: SEHNR and FQNEAQ (reference sequence). CDR3 bases: TGTGCCAGCAGCTCCGAGACAGGGAACTATGGCTACACCTTC. It encodes CASSSETGNYGYTF.

This chain uses TRBV7-2 with TRBJ2-1; D possibly corresponds to TRBD2 (6 bases). CDR1 is SGHTA and CDR2 is FQGNSA in the germline V gene. This CDR3 spans 15 amino acids. The ends were cut back, 5 bases at V and 3 bases at J, with 14 bases in the middle. The CDR3 protein is CASSQSRDFYNEQFF. DNA of the CDR3: TGTGCCAGCAGCCAAAGTCGGGACTTCTACAATGAGCAGTTCTTC. The full variable domain, with the rest looked up from reference TRBV7-2 and TRBJ2-1, is GAGVSQSPSNKVTEKGKDVELRCDPISGHTALYWYRQSLGQGLEFLIYFQGNSAPDKSGLPSDRFSAERTGGSVSTLTIQRTQQEDSAVYLCASSQSRDFYNEQFFGPGTRLTVL.

The chain combines TRBV6-5 with TRBJ1-1, with 8 bases matching TRBD1. The germline gives CDR1 MNHEY, CDR2 SVGAGI. CDR3 size: 15 residues. V lost 7 bases to trimming and J lost 1 base; unmatched junction nucleotides: 8. The CDR3 coding sequence is TGTGCCAGCACCAAGCAGGGACAGGAGAACACTGAAGCTTTCTTT. Its protein product is CASTKQGQENTEAFF.

This rearrangement joins TRBV5-1 to TRBJ2-5; maybe TRBD1 (6 bases). V was cut by 1 base and J by 5 bases, with 21 bases left in between. This CDR3 contains 17 residues. Germline CDR1 is SGHRS and CDR2 is YFSETQ. The CDR3 DNA reads as TGCGCCAGCAGCTTGAACACAGGGCAGGCGGCAGTGGAGACCCAGTACTTC. This gives the protein CASSLNTGQAAVETQYF.

The rearrangement joins TRBV11-2 to TRBJ2-5, with D possibly being TRBD1 or TRBD2 (5 bases each). The CDR3 runs to 14 residues. V was trimmed by 2 bases and J by 2 bases, leaving 9 bases between them. Looked up from germline, CDR1 is SGHAT and CDR2 is FQNNGV. The CDR3 region is CASSLQGPQETQYF. In nucleotides, the CDR3 is TGTGCCAGCAGCTTACAGGGACCACAAGAGACCCAGTACTTC.